The T cell receptor (beta chain) described here comes from a study of cytomegalovirus exposure and HLA in healthy donors. Study-level background: Ancestry clustering placed 70% to 85% of roughly 410 genotyped donors in the Caucasian-associated cluster.

There are 15 residues in the CDR3. Germline assignment: CDR1 MDHEN and CDR2 SYDVKM. J lost 7 bases, V lost 10 bases, and 18 bases had no gene match. Turning to this clone: Its antigen is undetermined.

The PCR used 60 Vbeta and 13 Jbeta primers. TCRdb keeps only in-frame clones here, not all; method: immunoSEQ multiplex PCR. The data show approximately 160,000 clones, around 80% seen once. Broader study findings: HLA alleles were associated with fewer than 20,000 TCR beta sequences in a later analysis at 0.05 false discovery rate.

Input material: PBMCs. The receptor was derived from a girl aged 5-17 years in good health and CMV-seropositive. This chain links TRBV28 with TRBJ1-2; 7 nucleotides align to TRBD1. In nucleotides, the CDR3 is TGTGCCATCTCGAACTGGGACAGCCCCCGCGGTGGCTACACCTTC. It yields the protein CAISNWDSPRGGYTF.